The 18 T cell receptor beta chains below come from one sample, sequenced in a study of T cell repertoires in cytomegalovirus infection. These TCRs' antigens remain unknown. MiXCR was run by TCRdb on the reads, yielding one entry per CDR3 protein. The sample has about 570,000 distinct CDR3 sequences, over 35% seen once. The source was cultured PBMCs, collected from culture after CMV antigen stimulation. The origin of the receptors is a human donor in good health (CMV status not recorded). Some clones in this sample may be carry-over from other donors' samples.

This clonotype showed up just a few times. The CDR3 sequence is CSASTSGAISEQFF. CDR3 nucleotide sequence: TGCAGTGCTAGTACCAGCGGGGCTATTAGTGAGCAGTTCTTC. V is TRBV20-1 and J is TRBJ2-1; 7 bases map to TRBD2. V lost 3 bases and J lost 9; bases outside the gene matches: 11. The CDR3 consists of 14 residues. CDR1 is DFQATT, CDR2 SNEGSKA, per germline (reference sequence).

This rearrangement joins TRBV11-2 to TRBJ2-5; 9 bases map to TRBD2. V lost 5 bases and J lost 2; bases outside the gene matches: 6. CDR3 size: 15 residues. Germline values: CDR1 SGHAT, CDR2 FQNNGV. In nucleotides, the CDR3 is TGTGCCAGCAGCCCACCGACTAGCGGACAAGAGACCCAGTACTTC. This translates into CASSPPTSGQETQYF. Supplemented by reference TRBV11-2 and TRBJ2-5, the full variable domain reads EAGVAQSPRYKIIEKRQSVAFWCNPISGHATLYWYQQILGQGPKLLIQFQNNGVVDDSQLPKDRFSAERLKGVDSTLKIQPAKLEDSAVYLCASSPPTSGQETQYFGPGTRLLVL.

This clonotype has more than one count but fewer than ten. The V gene is TRBV7-2, the J gene TRBJ2-5, with a weak D call TRBD1 (6 bases). Per germline, CDR1 SGHTA and CDR2 FQGNSA. CDR3 length: 12 residues. Trimming removed 5 bases at V and 9 bases at J, with 13 bases between. The CDR3 nucleotides are TGTGCCAGCAGCCGACCGGCAGGGGCCCAGTACTTC. Translating it yields CASSRPAGAQYF.

V gene TRBV10-2 combines with J gene TRBJ2-1; D is undetermined. Trimming removed 4 bases at V and 0 bases at J, with 10 bases between. The CDR3 sequence is 15 residues long. Germline V gene sequence: CDR1 WSHSY, CDR2 SAAADI. As DNA, the CDR3 is TGCGCCAGCAGTGTGACCTCGAGCTCCTACAATGAGCAGTTCTTC. This encodes CASSVTSSSYNEQFF.

This rearrangement joins TRBV7-2 to TRBJ2-1; D perhaps matches TRBD1 (5 bases). V lost 3 bases to trimming and J lost 5 bases, with 11 bases between them. CDR3 length: 14 amino acids. Germline values: CDR1 SGHTA, CDR2 FQGNSA. CDR3 DNA sequence: TGTGCCAGCAGCTTTTACCAGGGCAACAATGAGCAGTTCTTC. Protein: CASSFYQGNNEQFF.

This clonotype was seen a handful of times. The rearrangement links TRBV4-1 to TRBJ2-1; TRBD2 matches at 10 bases. CDR1 MGHRA and CDR2 YSYEKL come from the germline V gene. The CDR3 is 15 amino acids. V trimming: 1 base; J trimming: 7 bases; junction bases outside the gene matches: 4. This CDR3 reads CASSQASGSQNEQFF. Here the CDR3 DNA reads TGCGCCAGCAGCCAAGCTAGCGGGAGTCAAAATGAGCAGTTCTTC.

This clonotype appeared a single time. The rearrangement uses TRBV5-1 and TRBJ2-3; D gene ambiguous. V lost 2 bases and J lost 1, with 11 bases in between. In germline, CDR1 is SGHRS, CDR2 YFSETQ. The CDR3 consists of 15 residues. The CDR3 sequence is CASSLNDGGTDTQYF. In DNA, the CDR3 is TGCGCCAGCAGCTTAAATGACGGAGGCACAGATACGCAGTATTTT.

This clonotype was seen more than once but under ten times. This chain links TRBV11-2 with TRBJ1-3; D remains unclear. Germline V CDR1 and CDR2: SGHAT, FQNNGV. CDR3 length equals 13 residues. Trimming took 5 bases from V and 0 from J, leaving 5 bases between them. Here the CDR3 DNA reads TGTGCCAGCAGCGTTAGCTCTGGAAACACCATATATTTT. Translated, it gives CASSVSSGNTIYF.

The V gene is TRBV6-1, the J gene TRBJ2-1; 9 bases map to TRBD2. CDR1 is MNHNS, CDR2 SASEGT, per germline. This CDR3 region has 17 residues. V shed 5 bases, J shed 7 bases, and the junction held 15 bases outside the gene matches. The CDR3 DNA reads as TGTGCCAGCAGTTTCTACTCAAGGCGGGGGGGCTTTAATGAGCAGTTCTTC. This gives the protein CASSFYSRRGGFNEQFF.

The chain uses TRBV6-1 and TRBJ2-4, with D possibly matching TRBD1 (6 bases). The CDR3 has 15 residues. V lost 4 bases and J 8 bases, leaving 18 bases between the germline ends. The V gene's germline CDR1 is MNHNS and CDR2 SASEGT. DNA for the CDR3: TGTGCCAGCAGTGGCCCGACAGGAGGTCTTGACATTCAGTACTTC. Translation: CASSGPTGGLDIQYF.

The DNA for the CDR3 is TGTGCCAGCAGCGCTACGGGACCCAACACCGGGGAGCTGTTTTTT. Translation gives CASSATGPNTGELFF. V is TRBV7-2 and J is TRBJ2-2, with D perhaps assigned TRBD1 or TRBD2 (5 bases each). This CDR3 has 15 amino acids. Trimming stripped 5 bases from V and 2 bases from J, with 12 bases between. CDR1 and CDR2 (germline): SGHTA, FQGNSA.

The V call is TRBV9, the J call TRBJ1-5, with D tentatively TRBD1 (6 bases). CDR1 and CDR2 from the germline V gene are SGDLS and YYNGEE. This CDR3 spans 15 amino acids. V was clipped by 0 bases and J by 4 bases, with 11 bases between them. CDR3 sequence (DNA): TGTGCCAGCAGCGTAGAACCCGGACAGAATCAGCCCCAGCATTTT. It translates to CASSVEPGQNQPQHF.

The CDR3 spells CASSVEGQGYYGYTF. The CDR3 region has the DNA TGTGCCAGCAGCGTAGAGGGACAGGGGTACTATGGCTACACCTTC. V usage is TRBV9 and J usage is TRBJ1-2; 10 bases match TRBD1. Trimming took 0 bases from V and 3 from J; bases not matched to a gene: 2. Germline CDR1 is SGDLS and CDR2 is YYNGEE. CDR3 length equals 15 residues.

V usage is TRBV7-6 and J usage is TRBJ2-2; D unresolved. From germline, CDR1 is SGHVS and CDR2 FNYEAQ. Trimming shortened V by 5 bases and J by 1 base, and 14 bases separated the two germline ends. This CDR3 region has 16 residues. The CDR3, as DNA: TGTGCCAGCAGCCCAGGAAGATCGGGGAACACCGGGGAGCTGTTTTTT. Amino acid sequence: CASSPGRSGNTGELFF.

The chain joins TRBV7-2 to TRBJ2-7, with 12 positions matching TRBD2. The CDR3 consists of 15 residues. Germline-derived CDR1 and CDR2 are SGHTA and FQGNSA. V shed 6 bases and J 0 bases; nucleotides not matched to a gene: 3. In DNA, the CDR3 is TGTGCCAGCAGACAGACTAGCGGGAGCTCCTACGAGCAGTACTTC. This gives the protein CASRQTSGSSYEQYF.

This clonotype was recorded a few times. This chain uses TRBV7-9 with TRBJ2-1; no firm D call. CDR3 size: 16 residues. Trimming shortened V by 8 bases and J by 3 bases, and 20 bases separated the two germline ends. The germline gives CDR1 SEHNR, CDR2 FQNEAQ (reference sequence). In DNA, the CDR3 is TGTGCCAGCCAAGGCTGGAGAAAAGATGGCTACAATGAGCAGTTCTTC. It is translated as CASQGWRKDGYNEQFF.

The rearrangement links TRBV18 to TRBJ1-2; D uncertain. V shed 2 bases and J shed 6 bases, with 7 bases lying between them. The CDR3 has 12 amino acids. In germline, CDR1 is KGHSH, CDR2 LQKENI. The CDR3 reads CASSPGENGYTF. In DNA form, the CDR3 reads TGTGCCAGCTCACCAGGGGAGAATGGCTACACCTTC. The full variable domain, completed using reference TRBV18 and TRBJ1-2, is NAGVMQNPRHLVRRRGQEARLRCSPMKGHSHVYWYRQLPEEGLKFMVYLQKENIIDESGMPKERFSAEFPKEGPSILRIQQVVRGDSAAYFCASSPGENGYTFGSGTRLTVV.

The gene calls are TRBV7-8 and TRBJ2-5, with D possibly TRBD2 on 6 matching bases. Germline CDR1 is SGHVS and CDR2 is FQNEAQ. Trimming stripped 5 bases from V and 4 bases from J, with 11 bases between. The CDR3 totals 13 residues. CDR3 in DNA: TGTGCCAGCAGCCCGACTAGAGGAGAGACCCAGTACTTC. It encodes CASSPTRGETQYF.